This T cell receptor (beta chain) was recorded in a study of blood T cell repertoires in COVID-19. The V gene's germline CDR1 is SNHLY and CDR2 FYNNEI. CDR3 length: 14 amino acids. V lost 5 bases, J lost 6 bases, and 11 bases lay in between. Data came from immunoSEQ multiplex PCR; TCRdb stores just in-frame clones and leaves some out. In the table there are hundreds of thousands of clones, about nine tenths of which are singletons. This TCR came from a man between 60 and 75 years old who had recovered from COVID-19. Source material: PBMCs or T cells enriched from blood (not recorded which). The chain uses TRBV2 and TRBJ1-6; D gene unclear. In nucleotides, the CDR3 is TGTGCCAGCAGTAACCGGGGAGTTAATTCACCCCTCCACTTT. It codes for CASSNRGVNSPLHF.